This paragraph covers one TCR beta chain sequence. Its binding antigen is unknown. Base qualities were left out, and no much larger clone turns up one base away. TCRbeta CDR3 regions were sequenced with the immunoSEQ Assay. After extraction, genomic DNA underwent amplification by bias-controlled multiplex PCR, followed by high-throughput sequencing. The original methods were these. Collapsing and filtering of sequences were performed to quantify the absolute abundance of each unique TCRbeta CDR3 region. T cell fraction was estimated by normalizing TCRbeta template counts to usable DNA, with usable DNA measured through amplification of reference genes found in all nucleated cells. Repertoire TCRs were annotated as SARS-CoV-2-specific by exact matching of V gene, CDR3 amino acid sequence and J gene to a known reactive TCR set. The reference SARS-CoV-2 TCR set was derived from MIRA and filtered for enrichment in COVID-19-positive ImmuneCODE repertoires, a step that removed public or cross-reactive TCRs. Drawing on the MIRA antigens, annotated TCRs were analysed further at the level of specific ORF or position within ORF. Breadth was defined as annotated unique rearrangements over total unique productive rearrangements; depth was the summed frequency of those rearrangements. Group comparisons of TCR breadth used two-sided Wilcoxon rank-sum tests. As stored in TCRdb, this immuneACCESS dataset retains in-frame rearrangements with V and J assigned. A fraction of the clones does not appear; measured against another copy, unresolved V genes explain less than half of the discrepancy, and the remainder lacks a known reason. That table supplies the V and J calls and clone size; D and trimming were determined from the DNA. The sample contains 290,000 or so clones, roughly 86% of them found a single time. The biggest ten clones account for 2.5% to 3.5% of the sample.

This entry is derived from a study of Ad26.COV2.S vaccination and SARS-CoV-2 variants (dated by TCRdb to 2020 to 2022). For the wider study: Donors in the vaccine arm were drawn from COV1001, a multicentre, randomized, double-blind, placebo-controlled phase I-IIa trial testing Ad26.COV2.S in healthy adults. Dosing of Ad26.COV2.S was intramuscular, at either 5x10^10 or 1x10^11 viral particles, delivered as one shot or as two shots spaced 56 days apart. TCRbeta repertoire sequencing was used to assess the specificity and breadth of SARS-CoV-2-reactive T cell receptors after Ad26.COV2.S vaccination. A total of 32 samples were included in the TCR-sequenced set, comprising some 20 Ad26.COV2.S vaccine recipients, 5 placebo recipients and 8 SARS-CoV-2 convalescent individuals. Trial participants were randomized into five groups of five, in which low-dose or high-dose Ad26.COV2.S was given once or twice, or placebo was given on both occasions. Blinding of investigators to trial group allocation was maintained during experiments and outcome assessment.

V is cut by 0 bases and J by 2 bases, and the space between the germline ends is 10 bases. The germline V gene (reference sequence) yields SEHNR for CDR1 and FQNEAQ for CDR2. From its cysteine to its phenylalanine, the CDR3 spans 15 amino acids. Only CDR3 DNA remains: 45 bases, in frame from the first base. Overall study results and their limits: After vaccination, substantial breadth of spike-specific CD8+ and CD4+ T cell responses was reported. The study lacked the statistical power to compare responses across vaccine doses or regimens. The authors noted that total T cell responses may have been underestimated by the TCR breadth and depth analyses. Higher spike-specific TCR breadth was observed in Ad26.COV2.S recipients than in placebo recipients (P = 0.0014). Vaccine and placebo recipients had similar non-spike TCR breadth, a finding consistent with the vaccine containing only spike.

The meaning of the sample's treatment or condition label: roughly 18 received Ad26.COV2.S at low or high dose, single or two shots; roughly 5 received placebo; per-sample allocation not given. For vaccine and placebo recipients, repertoires were sequenced using samples collected on day 63 after the first injection. Cohort 1b enrolled about two dozen adults aged 18-55 years at a single site in Boston, USA, between 29 July and 7 August 2020. Ad26.COV2.S was a replication-incompetent adenovirus type 26 vector expressing a prefusion-stabilized SARS-CoV-2 spike protein from the original Wuhan strain. This TCR derives from a person between 18 and 59 years old who received the Ad26.COV2.S COVID-19 vaccine or a placebo. The rearranged chain carries TRBV7-9 and TRBJ2-5; there is no confident call for the D gene. The specimen comprised peripheral blood, sampled in a trial of Ad26.COV2.S vaccine versus placebo. CDR3 protein: CASSLAMADQETQYF. The DNA sequence is given as TGTGCCAGCAGCTTAGCGATGGCAGATCAAGAGACCCAGTACTTC.